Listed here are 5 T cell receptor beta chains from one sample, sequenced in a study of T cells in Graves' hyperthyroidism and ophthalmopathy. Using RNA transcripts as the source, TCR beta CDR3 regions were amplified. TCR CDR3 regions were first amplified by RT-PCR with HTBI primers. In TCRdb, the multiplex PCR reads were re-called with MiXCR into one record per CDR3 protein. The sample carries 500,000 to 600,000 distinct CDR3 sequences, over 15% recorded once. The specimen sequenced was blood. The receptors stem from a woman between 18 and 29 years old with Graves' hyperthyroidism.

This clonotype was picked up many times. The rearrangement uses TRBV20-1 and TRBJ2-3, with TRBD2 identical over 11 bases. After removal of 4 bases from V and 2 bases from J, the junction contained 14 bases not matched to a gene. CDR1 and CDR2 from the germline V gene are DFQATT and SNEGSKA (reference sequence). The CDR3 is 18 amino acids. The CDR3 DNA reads TGCAGTGCTATGCCTGTCACTAGCGGGAGAGGCAACACAGATACGCAGTATTTT. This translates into CSAMPVTSGRGNTDTQYF.

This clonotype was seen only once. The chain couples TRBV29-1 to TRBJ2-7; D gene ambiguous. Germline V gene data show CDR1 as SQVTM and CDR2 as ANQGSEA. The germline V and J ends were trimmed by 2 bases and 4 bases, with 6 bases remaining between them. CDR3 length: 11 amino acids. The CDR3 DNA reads TGCAGCGTTGAAATAACATACGAGCAGTACTTC. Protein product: CSVEITYEQYF.

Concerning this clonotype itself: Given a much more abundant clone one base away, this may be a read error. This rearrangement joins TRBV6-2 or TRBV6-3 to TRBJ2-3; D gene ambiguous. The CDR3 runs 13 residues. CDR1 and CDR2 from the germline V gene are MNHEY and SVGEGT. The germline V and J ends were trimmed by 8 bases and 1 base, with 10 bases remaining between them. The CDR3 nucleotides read TGTGCCAGCCAGTGGGATCGCACAGATACGCAGTATTTT. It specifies CASQWDRTDTQYF.

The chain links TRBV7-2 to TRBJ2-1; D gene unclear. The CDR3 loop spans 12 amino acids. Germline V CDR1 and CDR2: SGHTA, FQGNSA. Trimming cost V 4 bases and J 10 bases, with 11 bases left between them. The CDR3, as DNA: TGTGCCAGCAGCTCCCTAGATCGCGAGCAGTTCTTC. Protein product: CASSSLDREQFF.

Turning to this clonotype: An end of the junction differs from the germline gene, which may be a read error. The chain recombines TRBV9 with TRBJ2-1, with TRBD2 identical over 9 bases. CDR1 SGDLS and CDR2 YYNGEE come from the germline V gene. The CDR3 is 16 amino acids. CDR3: CASSVEGSGGGDDQFF. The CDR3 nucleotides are TGTGCCAGCAGCGTAGAGGGTAGCGGGGGCGGCGATGATCAGTTCTTC.